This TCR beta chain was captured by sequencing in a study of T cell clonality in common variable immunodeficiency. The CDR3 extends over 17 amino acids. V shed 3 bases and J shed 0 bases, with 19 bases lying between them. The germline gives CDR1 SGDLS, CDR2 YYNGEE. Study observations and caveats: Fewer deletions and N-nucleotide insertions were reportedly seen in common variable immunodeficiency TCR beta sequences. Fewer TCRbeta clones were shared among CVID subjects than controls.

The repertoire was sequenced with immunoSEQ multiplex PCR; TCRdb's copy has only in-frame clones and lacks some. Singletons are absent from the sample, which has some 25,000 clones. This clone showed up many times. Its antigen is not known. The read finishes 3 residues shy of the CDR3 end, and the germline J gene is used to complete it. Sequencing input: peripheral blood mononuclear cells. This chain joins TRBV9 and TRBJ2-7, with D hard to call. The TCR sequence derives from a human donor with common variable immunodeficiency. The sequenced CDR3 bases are TGTGCCAGCAGCGGATCCCCTGATTTGGGCAGCTCCTACGAG. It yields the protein CASSGSPDLGSSYE. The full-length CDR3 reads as CASSGSPDLGSSYEQYF.